This section outlines one T cell receptor beta chain sequence together with its context. Its antigen is currently not known. Qualities for individual bases were not recorded, and no much larger clone is one base off. This record comes from a study of PD-1 blockade in classical Hodgkin lymphoma (dated by TCRdb to 2018 to 2021). With respect to the entire study: Nivolumab dosing was 3 mg/kg intravenously every 2 weeks, continuing until either disease progression or unacceptable toxicity. A peripheral blood immune signature of response to PD-1 blockade in classical Hodgkin lymphoma was defined using TCR beta sequencing and CyTOF.

The germline V gene yields SGHRS for CDR1 and YFSETQ for CDR2. V loses 4 bases, J loses 0 bases, and the germline ends lie 13 bases apart. CDR3 length: 16 amino acids, cysteine to phenylalanine. CDR3 DNA is the only sequence kept; it has 48 bases, read in frame from the first base. The Qiagen DNeasy kit was used to extract genomic DNA both from unsorted PBMCs and from the negatively selected CD4+ and CD8+ fractions. Using primers that anneal to V and J segments, immunoSEQ multiplex PCR amplified the TCR beta CDR3 regions. Amplification bias was minimized using a synthetic immune receptor repertoire, and residual bias was removed computationally after sequencing. Per the original workflow: Custom Python scripts were used to quantify repertoire diversity as the Shannon entropy index. Unsorted, CD4+ and CD8+ repertoires were analyzed separately, except for combined analyses in which CD4+ and CD8+ sequences were merged in silico. A clone counted as expanded when the clone's frequency after treatment rose at least 2-fold relative to C1D1, and clones undetected at baseline were given a pseudocount of 0.5. Singleton clones were defined as clones with 0 or 1 copy at C1D1, and non-singleton clones were defined as clones with 2 or more copies. Clones expanded in unsorted samples were annotated as CD4+, CD8+ or unknown by matching protein sequences in sorted samples from the same patient. Wilcoxon tests were applied to paired samples to test diversity changes from C1D1 to C4D1. TCRdb's version of the immuneACCESS table is confined to in-frame rearrangements and falls short of the full clone set. An unresolved V gene accounts for under half of the shortfall where checked; the remainder is of unknown origin. V and J calls and clone size are copied from that table; D and trimming were computed from the DNA. The sample table holds some 18,000 clones, of which about 76% were seen once. The top ten constitute about a sixth of the sample.

Results and caveats for the whole study, not just this receptor: The study was restricted to a single clinical trial cohort, and the causes of repertoire differences, possibly disease activity or prior therapy, were left undefined. Baseline TCR diversity was reported to be lower in newly diagnosed patients than in healthy donors and to be lower still in relapsed/refractory patients. By C4D1, a significant rise was seen in CD4+ TCR diversity but not in CD8+ TCR diversity (p=0.0027 vs p=0.16), and the rise was most apparent among complete responders (p=0.02). Patients starting nivolumab less than 1 year after ASCT had lower diversity and were excluded from later analyses to avoid confounding by immune reconstitution. Trial patients achieving complete response had baseline diversity similar to newly diagnosed patients, whereas partial responders and progressors had significantly lower diversity.

Reading the label with the study, this specimen's time point is: cycle 2 day 1 (C2D1) of nivolumab. Relapse after autologous stem cell transplantation had occurred in all trial patients, and cohorts A, B and C were distinguished by prior brentuximab vedotin exposure. A total of roughly 57 patients with relapsed/refractory classical Hodgkin lymphoma made up the trial cohort, and each patient's best overall response was complete response, partial response or progressive disease. In the multi-cohort phase II CheckMate 205 trial, trial patients received single-agent nivolumab. Best overall response was determined by an independent review committee according to the 2007 International Working Group response criteria. Trial PBMCs were obtained immediately prior to nivolumab initiation (C1D1) and on therapy at cycle 2 day 1 and cycle 4 day 1. Peripheral blood was collected in 8 mL Vacutainer Cell Preparation Tubes, from which PBMCs were isolated by centrifugation and then cryopreserved.

The source is a human donor with classical Hodgkin lymphoma. This chain is built from TRBV5-1 and TRBJ1-4; the D region possibly corresponds to TRBD1 (6 bases align). Specimen: peripheral blood mononuclear cells (PBMCs), collected before the second cycle of nivolumab. The nucleotides read TGCGCCAGCAGCGGAGGGACAACCACAACTAATGAAAAACTGTTTTTT. It specifies CASSGGTTTTNEKLFF.